This T cell receptor beta chain was identified in a study of T cell repertoires in cytomegalovirus infection. The CDR3 extends over 12 amino acids. From germline, CDR1 is SGHTA and CDR2 FQGNSA. Trimming pared 3 bases from V and 3 bases from J, leaving 6 bases between. Each CDR3 protein is one row after TCRdb ran MiXCR on the reads. The sample includes just under 500,000 distinct CDR3 sequences, 25% to 35% of them seen just once. This clonotype appeared many times. As yet, its antigen is unknown. The chain has TRBV7-2 and TRBJ2-7; unclear D gene. The starting material was cultured PBMCs, obtained from culture after CMV antigen stimulation. The clonotype was recovered from a human donor in good health (CMV status not recorded). Some clones in this sample may be carry-over from other donors' samples. For the CDR3, the DNA is TGTGCCAGCAGCTTGTATATCTACGAGCAGTACTTC. Translated: CASSLYIYEQYF.